These T cell receptor beta chains were read from a single sample in a study of PD-L1 blockade in urothelial cancer. Sequenced by immunoSEQ multiplex PCR; TCRdb stores in-frame clones only, minus some. The table includes 90,000 to 130,000 clones, 80% to 95% detected once. Sample: PBMCs, taken around atezolizumab (anti-PD-L1) treatment. These receptor sequences come from a man aged 60-69 years with urothelial cancer. CDR3s include the opening cysteine and the closing phenylalanine or tryptophan. The D gene is left open where the match is weak. Some rows have no size entry. The others give once, few or many, or a class for an expanded clone.

clone size: NA; D gene: TRBD1; J gene: TRBJ2-1; V gene: TRBV18; CDR3 protein: CASSPDRGFSYNEQFF; CDR3 DNA: TGTGCCAGCTCACCGGACAGGGGATTCTCCTACAATGAGCAGTTCTTC
clone size: NA; D gene: NA; J gene: TRBJ2-7; V gene: TRBV6-5; CDR3 protein: CASSYSSGVYEQYF; CDR3 DNA: TGTGCCAGCAGTTACTCGTCGGGAGTCTACGAGCAGTACTTC
clone size: NA; D gene: NA; J gene: TRBJ2-2; V gene: TRBV23-1; CDR3 protein: CASSQSPTRDSCFTGELFF; CDR3 DNA: TGCGCCAGCAGTCAATCCCCGACCCGGGACTCTTGTTTCACCGGGGAGCTGTTTTTT
clone size: NA; D gene: NA; J gene: TRBJ2-7; V gene: TRBV7-2; CDR3 protein: CASSFGSAREQYF; CDR3 DNA: TGTGCCAGCAGCTTCGGCTCGGCTAGGGAGCAGTACTTC
clone size: NA; D gene: TRBD1; J gene: TRBJ1-4; V gene: TRBV6-1; CDR3 protein: CASSASTGWDEKLFF; CDR3 DNA: TGTGCCAGCAGTGCCTCGACAGGGTGGGATGAAAAACTGTTTTTT
clone size: NA; D gene: NA; J gene: TRBJ2-1; V gene: TRBV6-5; CDR3 protein: CASSDGSTEQFF; CDR3 DNA: TGTGCCAGCAGTGACGGGAGCACTGAGCAGTTCTTC
clone size: NA; D gene: NA; J gene: TRBJ2-5; V gene: TRBV4-1; CDR3 protein: CASSLSGDRETQYF; CDR3 DNA: TGCGCCAGCAGCCTCTCGGGGGACCGTGAGACCCAGTACTTC
clone size: NA; D gene: TRBD1; J gene: TRBJ1-5; V gene: TRBV19; CDR3 protein: CASSNRGGRSNQPQHF; CDR3 DNA: TGTGCCAGTAGTAACAGGGGAGGACGTAGCAATCAGCCCCAGCATTTT
clone size: once; D gene: TRBD2; J gene: TRBJ2-3; V gene: TRBV9; CDR3 protein: CASSPRGGRGGTDTQYF; CDR3 DNA: TGTGCCAGCAGCCCCCGGGGGGGGAGAGGAGGCACAGATACGCAGTATTTT
clone size: NA; D gene: TRBD1; J gene: TRBJ2-3; V gene: TRBV7-2; CDR3 protein: CASSLQGVSTDTQYF; CDR3 DNA: TGTGCCAGCAGCTTACAGGGGGTTAGCACAGATACGCAGTATTTT
clone size: once; D gene: TRBD2; J gene: TRBJ2-1; V gene: TRBV5-1; CDR3 protein: CASRWVGGNEQFF; CDR3 DNA: TGCGCCAGCCGTTGGGTGGGGGGGAATGAGCAGTTCTTC
clone size: NA; D gene: TRBD2; J gene: TRBJ2-7; V gene: TRBV27; CDR3 protein: CASSLKLAGAPSYEQYF; CDR3 DNA: TGTGCCAGCAGTTTAAAGCTAGCGGGAGCCCCCTCCTACGAGCAGTACTTC
clone size: NA; D gene: NA; J gene: TRBJ2-2; V gene: TRBV4-2; CDR3 protein: CASSQDLSGELFF; CDR3 DNA: TGTGCCAGCAGCCAAGATCTATCCGGGGAGCTGTTTTTT
clone size: few; D gene: NA; J gene: TRBJ1-4; V gene: TRBV28; CDR3 protein: CASRAPGEKLFF; CDR3 DNA: TGTGCCAGCAGAGCCCCTGGTGAAAAACTGTTTTTT
clone size: NA; D gene: TRBD1; J gene: TRBJ1-4; V gene: TRBV4-3; CDR3 protein: CASSPYLTPGEGARGEKLFF; CDR3 DNA: TGCGCCAGCAGCCCATATCTCACTCCCGGAGAGGGGGCACGGGGAGAAAAACTGTTTTTT
clone size: NA; D gene: NA; J gene: TRBJ2-3; V gene: TRBV4-2; CDR3 protein: CASSQWRQEEDTQYF; CDR3 DNA: TGTGCCAGCAGCCAATGGCGGCAGGAGGAGGATACGCAGTATTTT
clone size: NA; D gene: NA; J gene: TRBJ2-3; V gene: TRBV4-2; CDR3 protein: CASSQQAYNTDTQYF; CDR3 DNA: TGTGCCAGCAGCCAACAAGCGTACAACACAGATACGCAGTATTTT
clone size: NA; D gene: NA; J gene: TRBJ1-4; V gene: TRBV5-1; CDR3 protein: CASSLLGGTNEKLFF; CDR3 DNA: TGCGCCAGCAGCTTGTTGGGGGGAACTAATGAAAAACTGTTTTTT
clone size: few; D gene: NA; J gene: TRBJ2-3; V gene: TRBV5-1; CDR3 protein: CASSLPGSTDTQYF; CDR3 DNA: TGCGCCAGCAGCCTCCCCGGGAGCACAGATACGCAGTATTTT
clone size: NA; D gene: TRBD2; J gene: TRBJ2-5; V gene: TRBV4-2; CDR3 protein: CASSQDPPLAAGETQYF; CDR3 DNA: TGTGCCAGCAGCCAAGATCCCCCTCTAGCGGCCGGGGAGACCCAGTACTTC
clone size: NA; D gene: TRBD1; J gene: TRBJ1-5; V gene: TRBV11-2; CDR3 protein: CASSLGTGFSNQPQHF; CDR3 DNA: TGTGCCAGCAGCTTAGGGACAGGCTTTAGCAATCAGCCCCAGCATTTT
clone size: NA; D gene: NA; J gene: TRBJ2-7; V gene: TRBV7-2; CDR3 protein: CASSLYSYEQYF; CDR3 DNA: TGTGCCAGCAGCTTGTACTCCTACGAGCAGTACTTC
clone size: NA; D gene: NA; J gene: TRBJ2-5; V gene: TRBV5-4; CDR3 protein: CASSPGAANQETQYF; CDR3 DNA: TGTGCCAGCAGCCCCGGAGCCGCAAACCAAGAGACCCAGTACTTC
clone size: NA; D gene: NA; J gene: TRBJ2-5; V gene: TRBV7-2; CDR3 protein: CASSLVYAETQYF; CDR3 DNA: TGTGCCAGCAGCTTAGTTTACGCGGAGACCCAGTACTTC
clone size: NA; D gene: TRBD1; J gene: TRBJ1-1; V gene: TRBV9; CDR3 protein: CASSSNDRGYTEAFF; CDR3 DNA: TGTGCCAGCAGCTCCAATGACAGGGGGTACACTGAAGCTTTCTTT
clone size: NA; D gene: NA; J gene: TRBJ2-6; V gene: TRBV19; CDR3 protein: CASSLPSLANVLTF; CDR3 DNA: TGTGCCAGTAGTCTACCTTCCTTGGCCAACGTCCTGACTTTC
clone size: NA; D gene: NA; J gene: TRBJ2-2; V gene: TRBV4-3; CDR3 protein: CASSRGTGRHTGELFF; CDR3 DNA: TGCGCCAGCAGCCGAGGGACTGGGAGGCACACCGGGGAGCTGTTTTTT
clone size: NA; D gene: NA; J gene: TRBJ2-5; V gene: TRBV7-9; CDR3 protein: CASSLEPGPETQYF; CDR3 DNA: TGTGCCAGCAGCTTAGAGCCGGGTCCGGAGACCCAGTACTTC
clone size: NA; D gene: TRBD1; J gene: TRBJ1-3; V gene: TRBV5-1; CDR3 protein: CASSLTGAGNTIYF; CDR3 DNA: TGCGCCAGCAGCTTGACAGGGGCTGGAAACACCATATATTTT
clone size: NA; D gene: NA; J gene: TRBJ1-4; V gene: TRBV5-4; CDR3 protein: CASSPQQGEKLFF; CDR3 DNA: TGTGCCAGCAGCCCTCAACAGGGCGAGAAACTGTTTTTT
clone size: once; D gene: NA; J gene: TRBJ2-2; V gene: TRBV29-1; CDR3 protein: CSVEPGGQTGELFF; CDR3 DNA: TGCAGCGTTGAACCAGGGGGGCAAACCGGGGAGCTGTTTTTT
clone size: NA; D gene: TRBD1; J gene: TRBJ2-5; V gene: TRBV7-2; CDR3 protein: CASSSGTGQETQYF; CDR3 DNA: TGTGCCAGCAGCTCCGGGACAGGACAAGAGACCCAGTACTTC
clone size: few; D gene: NA; J gene: TRBJ1-2; V gene: TRBV7-9; CDR3 protein: CASSLPSAGANGYTF; CDR3 DNA: TGTGCCAGCAGCTTGCCATCTGCGGGGGCAAATGGCTACACCTTC
clone size: once; D gene: NA; J gene: TRBJ2-5; V gene: TRBV7-2; CDR3 protein: CASSLARGTQYF; CDR3 DNA: TGTGCCAGCAGCTTAGCGCGGGGGACCCAGTACTTC
clone size: NA; D gene: NA; J gene: TRBJ1-1; V gene: TRBV19; CDR3 protein: CASSIIGATEAFF; CDR3 DNA: TGTGCCAGTAGTATTATAGGGGCCACTGAAGCTTTCTTT
clone size: NA; D gene: NA; J gene: TRBJ2-3; V gene: TRBV19; CDR3 protein: CASSNQGAVDTQYF; CDR3 DNA: TGTGCCAGTAGTAATCAGGGTGCGGTAGATACGCAGTATTTT
clone size: few; D gene: NA; J gene: TRBJ1-5; V gene: TRBV4-1; CDR3 protein: CASSRTGFSNQPQHF; CDR3 DNA: TGCGCCAGCAGCCGCACAGGGTTTAGCAATCAGCCCCAGCATTTT
clone size: NA; D gene: TRBD2; J gene: TRBJ2-1; V gene: TRBV6-1; CDR3 protein: CASSGGNPINEQFF; CDR3 DNA: TGTGCCAGCAGCGGGGGGAACCCAATAAATGAGCAGTTCTTC
clone size: NA; D gene: NA; J gene: TRBJ2-3; V gene: TRBV7-6; CDR3 protein: CASSLGPSSSTDTQYF; CDR3 DNA: TGTGCCAGCAGCTTAGGCCCTAGCAGTTCAACAGATACGCAGTATTTT
clone size: NA; D gene: TRBD1; J gene: TRBJ2-5; V gene: TRBV9; CDR3 protein: CASSPDRQETQYF; CDR3 DNA: TGTGCCAGCAGTCCGGACAGGCAAGAGACCCAGTACTTC
clone size: once; D gene: NA; J gene: TRBJ2-2; V gene: TRBV7-2; CDR3 protein: CASTPRGRGGELFF; CDR3 DNA: TGTGCCAGCACCCCCAGAGGGCGAGGCGGGGAGCTGTTTTTT